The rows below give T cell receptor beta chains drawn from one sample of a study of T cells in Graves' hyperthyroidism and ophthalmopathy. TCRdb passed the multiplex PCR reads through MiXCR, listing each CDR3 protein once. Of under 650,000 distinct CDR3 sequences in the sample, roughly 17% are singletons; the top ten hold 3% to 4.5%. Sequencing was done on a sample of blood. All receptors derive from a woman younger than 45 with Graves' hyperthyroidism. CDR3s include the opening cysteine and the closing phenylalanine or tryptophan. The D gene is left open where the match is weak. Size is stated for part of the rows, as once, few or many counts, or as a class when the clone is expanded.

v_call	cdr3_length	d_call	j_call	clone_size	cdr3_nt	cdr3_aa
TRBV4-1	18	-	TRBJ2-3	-	TGCGCCAGCAGCCACTACATTTCCGGGACGGAACTTCCAGATACGCAGTATTTT	CASSHYISGTELPDTQYF
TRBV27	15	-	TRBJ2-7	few	TGTGCCAGCAGTTCCGGGACCCCGCTATCTTACGAGCAGTACTTC	CASSSGTPLSYEQYF
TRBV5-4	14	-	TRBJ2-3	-	TGTGCCAGCAGCTTGCGGGGTTTCACAGATACGCAGTATTTT	CASSLRGFTDTQYF
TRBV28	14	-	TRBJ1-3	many	TGTGCCAGCATCACAGGGTCCTCTGGAAACACCATATATTTT	CASITGSSGNTIYF
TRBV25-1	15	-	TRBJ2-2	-	TGTGCCAGCAGCGACCTCCAGGGGTGGGCCGGGGAGCTGTTTTTT	CASSDLQGWAGELFF
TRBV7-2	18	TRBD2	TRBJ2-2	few	TGTGCCAGCAGCTTAGTTGGACTAGCGGGTACGAACACCGGGGAGCTGTTTTTT	CASSLVGLAGTNTGELFF
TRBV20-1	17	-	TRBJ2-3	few	TGCAGTGCTAGAGCTCCCCCCGGTCAGGGTGCGGCAGATACGCAGTATTTT	CSARAPPGQGAADTQYF
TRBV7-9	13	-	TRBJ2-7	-	TGTGCCAGCAGCTCCCCGGTATACTACGAGCAGTACTTC	CASSSPVYYEQYF
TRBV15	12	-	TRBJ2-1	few	TGTGCCACCAGCAGAGATCGGGATGAGCAGTTCTTC	CATSRDRDEQFF
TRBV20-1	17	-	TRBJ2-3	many	TGCAGTGCTAGAGTGGCCGGGGGAGCCGTCCTCACAGATACGCAGTATTTT	CSARVAGGAVLTDTQYF
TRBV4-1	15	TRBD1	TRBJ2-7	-	TGCGCCAGCAGCAGGCAGAGGGACAGCCGTAACGAGCAGTACTTC	CASSRQRDSRNEQYF
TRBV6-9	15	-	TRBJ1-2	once	TGTGCCAGCAGTTCCATCGCCACAGGGAGTAACGGCTACACCTTC	CASSSIATGSNGYTF
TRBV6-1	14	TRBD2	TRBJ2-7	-	TGTGCCAGCAGTAAAGGACTAGCGAGGGACGAGCAGTACTTC	CASSKGLARDEQYF
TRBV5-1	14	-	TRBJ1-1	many	TGCGCCAGCAGCCTAGCAGGGTATCAGAATGAAGCTTTCTTT	CASSLAGYQNEAFF
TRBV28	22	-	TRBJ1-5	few	TGTGCCAGCAGTCAGCGTCAACACAAATACAATAGATCCGGGCAACGCAATCAGCCCCAGCATTTT	CASSQRQHKYNRSGQRNQPQHF
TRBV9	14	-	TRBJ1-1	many	TGTGCCAGCAGCGTGCGGGGTGAGGACACTGAAGCTTTCTTT	CASSVRGEDTEAFF
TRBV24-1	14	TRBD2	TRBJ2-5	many	TGTGCCACCAGTGATTTATTCGAGGCTAGCGGCCAGTACTTC	CATSDLFEASGQYF
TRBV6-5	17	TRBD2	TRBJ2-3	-	TGTGCCAGTTACGAGGGACTAGCGGGTTATAGCACAGATACGCAGTATTTT	CASYEGLAGYSTDTQYF
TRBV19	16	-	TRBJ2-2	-	TGTGCCAGTAGTATCCACAAACAGGGATCCACCGGGGAGCTGTTTTTT	CASSIHKQGSTGELFF
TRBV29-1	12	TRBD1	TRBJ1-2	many	TGCAGCGTGCCTCGACAGGGTCCTGGCTACACCTTC	CSVPRQGPGYTF
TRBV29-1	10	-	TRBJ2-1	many	TGCAGCGCCCTATACGATGAGCAGTTCTTC	CSALYDEQFF
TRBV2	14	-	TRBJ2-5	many	TGTGCCAGCAGTGAGGGACGGCTTCAAGAGACCCAGTACTTC	CASSEGRLQETQYF
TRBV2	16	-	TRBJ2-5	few	TGTGCCAGCAGCCAAGGTGATCCCCGGGCCCAAGAGACCCAGTACTTC	CASSQGDPRAQETQYF
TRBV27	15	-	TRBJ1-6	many	TGTGCCAGCAGTAGCCCCAGGGAGGGTAATTCACCCCTCCACTTT	CASSSPREGNSPLHF
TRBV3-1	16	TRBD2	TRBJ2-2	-	TGTGCCAGCAGCCTTTCCAGCGGGAGGGGCACCGGGGAGCTGTTTTTT	CASSLSSGRGTGELFF
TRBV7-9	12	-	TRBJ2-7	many	TGTGCCAGCAGCTTCCACCCCGACGAGCAGTACTTC	CASSFHPDEQYF
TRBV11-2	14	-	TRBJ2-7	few	TGTGCCAGCAGCTTAGAAGGCTCCGCCTACGAGCAGTACTTC	CASSLEGSAYEQYF
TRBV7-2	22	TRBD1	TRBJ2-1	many	TGTGCCAGCAGCCTCCGGGACAGGGACGAACTAGGGGGGTCCCGCTCCTACAATGAGCAGTTCTTC	CASSLRDRDELGGSRSYNEQFF
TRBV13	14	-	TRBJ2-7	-	TGTGCCAGCAGCTCGCGGACAGAGACCTACGAGCAGTACTTC	CASSSRTETYEQYF
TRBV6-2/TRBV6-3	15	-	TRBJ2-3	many	TGTGCCAGCAGTCGACAGACTAGTTTCGCAGATACGCAGTATTTT	CASSRQTSFADTQYF
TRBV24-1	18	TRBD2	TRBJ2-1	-	TGTGCCACCAGTGACCCATCTAGAGCGGGACGCTCCTACAATGAGCAGTTCTTC	CATSDPSRAGRSYNEQFF
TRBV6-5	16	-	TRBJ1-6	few	TGTGCCAGCAGTTACGACGACAGCTCCTATAATTCACCCCTCCACTTT	CASSYDDSSYNSPLHF
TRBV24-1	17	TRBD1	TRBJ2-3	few	TGTGCCACCAGTGATGCCGGCGGACAGGGCCACACAGATACGCAGTATTTT	CATSDAGGQGHTDTQYF
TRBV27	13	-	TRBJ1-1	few	TGTGCCAGCAGTTGGCAGGTGAACACTGAAGCTTTCTTT	CASSWQVNTEAFF
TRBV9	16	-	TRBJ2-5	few	TGTGCCAGCAGCGTAAATATGGAGGGGCCCCGGGAGACCCAGTACTTC	CASSVNMEGPRETQYF